This T cell receptor (beta chain) was recorded in a study of blood T cell repertoires in COVID-19. On the study more broadly: T cells, B-cell-depleted T cells, or PBMCs supplied cDNA or gDNA.

TCRdb's table, derived via immunoSEQ multiplex PCR, lists solely in-frame clones and lacks some. Among hundreds of thousands of clones listed, roughly 89% were seen once. This clone was recorded only once. Per germline, CDR1 MNHEY and CDR2 SVGAGI. Trimming removed 6 bases at V and 6 bases at J, with 9 bases between. The CDR3 has 13 residues. Source material: peripheral blood. This clonotype was sampled from a woman in her 30s with active or convalescent COVID-19. The chain combines TRBV6-5 with TRBJ1-6; D might be TRBD1 (6 bases). CDR3 residues: CASRDSLNSPLHF. The CDR3 DNA follows: TGTGCCAGCAGGGACAGTCTTAATTCACCCCTCCACTTT.